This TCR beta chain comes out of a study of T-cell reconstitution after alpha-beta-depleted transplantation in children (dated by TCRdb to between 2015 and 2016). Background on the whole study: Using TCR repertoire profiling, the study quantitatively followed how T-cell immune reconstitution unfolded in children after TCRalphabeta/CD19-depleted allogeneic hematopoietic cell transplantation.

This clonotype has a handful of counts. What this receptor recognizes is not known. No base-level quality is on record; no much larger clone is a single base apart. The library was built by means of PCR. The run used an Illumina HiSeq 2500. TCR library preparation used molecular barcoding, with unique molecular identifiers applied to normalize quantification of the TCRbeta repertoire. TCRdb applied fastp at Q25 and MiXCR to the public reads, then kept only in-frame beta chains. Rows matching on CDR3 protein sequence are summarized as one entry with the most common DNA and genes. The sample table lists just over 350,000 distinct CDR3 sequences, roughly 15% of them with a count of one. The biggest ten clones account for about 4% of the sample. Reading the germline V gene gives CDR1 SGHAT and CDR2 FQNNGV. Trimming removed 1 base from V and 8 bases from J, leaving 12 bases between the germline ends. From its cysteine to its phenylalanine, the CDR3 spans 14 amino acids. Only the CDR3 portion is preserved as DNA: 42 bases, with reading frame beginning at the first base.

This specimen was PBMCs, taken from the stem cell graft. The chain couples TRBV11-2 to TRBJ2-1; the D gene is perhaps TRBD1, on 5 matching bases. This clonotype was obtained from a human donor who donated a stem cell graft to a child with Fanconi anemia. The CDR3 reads CASSLGQGSHEQFF. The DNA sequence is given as TGTGCCAGCAGCTTAGGTCAGGGTAGCCATGAGCAGTTCTTC.